The 15 T cell receptor beta chains in this list originate from one sample, sequenced in a study of blood T cells in healthy people across ages. A J-beta primer mix and a sample-barcoded 5' primer were used in a second PCR of about 7 to 12 cycles. TCRdb re-called the 5' RACE reads through MiXCR, storing one row per CDR3 protein. The table records around 1,500,000 distinct CDR3 sequences, roughly 30% of them present only once. Sequenced sample: blood. The origin of the receptors is a woman aged 25 to 39 in good health.

This clonotype was detected a few times. V is TRBV4-1 and J is TRBJ1-5, with 9 positions matching TRBD1. V was pared by 1 base and J by 5 bases, with 0 bases of the junction left unmatched. Germline loops: CDR1 MGHRA, CDR2 YSYEKL. The CDR3 is made up of 14 amino acids. CDR3 bases: TGCGCCAGCAGCCAAGGACAGGGGGATCAGCCCCAGCATTTT. It encodes CASSQGQGDQPQHF.

Ten or more counts support this clonotype. DNA for the CDR3: TGTGCCAGCAGTGAAGGGTTAGTCGAGCAGTACTTC. Amino acids: CASSEGLVEQYF. V gene TRBV6-1 combines with J gene TRBJ2-7; no firm D call. The CDR3 loop spans 12 amino acids. V lost 1 base and J lost 6, with 7 bases in between. Per germline, CDR1 MNHNS and CDR2 SASEGT.

This clonotype has a handful of counts. This chain links TRBV7-9 with TRBJ2-5; 10 bases agree with TRBD1. The CDR3 covers 15 residues. Germline V gives CDR1 SEHNR, CDR2 FQNEAQ (reference sequence). Trimming at V came to 11 bases and at J to 5 bases, leaving 14 bases not matched to a gene. CDR3 amino acids: CAAKTGTGATETQYF. The DNA for the CDR3 is TGTGCCGCCAAGACCGGGACAGGGGCTACCGAGACCCAGTACTTC.

This sequence joins TRBV12-3 or TRBV12-4 and TRBJ1-5; TRBD1 matches at 7 bases. The V gene end was trimmed by 7 bases and the J gene end by 6 bases; junction bases not matched to a gene: 6. This CDR3 has 13 amino acids. The CDR3 sequence: CASNTGDGQPQHF. DNA for the CDR3: TGTGCCAGCAACACAGGGGACGGTCAGCCCCAGCATTTT.

The sample holds many counts of this clonotype. The V and J genes are TRBV20-1 and TRBJ1-2; the D is unclear. This CDR3 is 13 amino acids long. CDR1 and CDR2 (germline): DFQATT, SNEGSKA (reference sequence). The germline V and J ends were trimmed by 5 bases and 7 bases, with 17 bases remaining between them. The CDR3 region is CSAFGPLRTGYTF. The CDR3 DNA reads TGCAGTGCTTTTGGCCCCCTCCGCACTGGCTACACCTTC.

The rearrangement joins TRBV29-1 to TRBJ1-1; maybe TRBD1 (6 bases). This CDR3 spans 14 amino acids. Germline V gives CDR1 SQVTM, CDR2 ANQGSEA. The germline V and J ends were trimmed by 6 bases and 6 bases, with 20 bases remaining between them. The CDR3 sequence is CSVRMLLGGAEAFF. In DNA, the CDR3 is TGCAGCGTCCGCATGCTTCTAGGGGGGGCTGAAGCTTTCTTT.

V and J are TRBV3-1 and TRBJ1-5; unclear D gene. V lost 0 bases and J lost 3, with 12 bases in between. CDR3 length: 16 amino acids. Germline lookup yields CDR1 LGHDT and CDR2 YNNKEL (reference sequence). Written as DNA, the CDR3 is TGTGCCAGCAGCCAAGAAGTTTCGGGCGTCAATCAGCCCCAGCATTTT. Translating gives CASSQEVSGVNQPQHF.

The chain joins TRBV3-1 to TRBJ1-4, with 7 bases that match TRBD1. The J segment lost 3 bases and the V segment lost 5 bases, leaving 6 bases of the junction unmatched. Germline V CDR1 and CDR2: LGHDT, YNNKEL (reference sequence). The CDR3 runs 15 residues. In DNA form, the CDR3 reads TGTGCCAGCAGCAAAAGGGGGCCGGCTAATGAAAAACTGTTTTTT. Translated: CASSKRGPANEKLFF.

The sample holds a few counts of this clonotype. This chain links TRBV20-1 with TRBJ2-6; D unclear. Germline CDR1 is DFQATT and CDR2 is SNEGSKA (reference sequence). The germline V and J ends were trimmed by 3 bases and 1 base, with 7 bases remaining between them. The CDR3 contains 14 residues. The CDR3: CSASEGSGANVLTF. The CDR3 region has the DNA TGCAGTGCTAGTGAAGGTTCTGGGGCCAACGTCCTGACTTTC.

This clonotype was counted ten times or more. The chain has TRBV3-1 and TRBJ2-5; 8 nucleotides align to TRBD2. Near its end, the DNA agrees better with TRBJ2-7, so the J call may be wrong. Per germline, CDR1 LGHDT and CDR2 YNNKEL (reference sequence). The CDR3 loop spans 14 amino acids. The CDR3 DNA sequence: TGTGCCAGCAGAAAAGCGGGAGTTCTAAACGAGCAGTACTTC. Translation: CASRKAGVLNEQYF.

The chain carries TRBV5-4 and TRBJ1-2, with 8 bases identical to TRBD1. There are 16 residues in the CDR3. From germline, CDR1 is SGHNT and CDR2 YYREEE (reference sequence). Losses at the gene ends were 4 bases for V and 4 bases for J; bases not matched to a gene: 12. DNA of the CDR3: TGTGCCAGCAGCGAAGCAATCGCAGGGGGCGTCTATGGCTACACCTTC. Protein product: CASSEAIAGGVYGYTF.

This clonotype was counted ten times or more. V and J are TRBV15 and TRBJ2-7; the D gene is possibly TRBD2 (6 bases). The CDR3 is made up of 16 amino acids. Deletions cut 4 bases from V and 1 base from J, with 17 bases between. Germline CDR1 and CDR2: LNHNV and YYDKDF (reference sequence). CDR3 bases: TGTGCCACCAGCATAGTCCAGCGGGCATTATCCTACGAGCAGTACTTC. Residues: CATSIVQRALSYEQYF.

This clonotype was detected a few times. V and J are TRBV5-6 and TRBJ2-2; D gene unclear. CDR1 and CDR2 (germline): SGHDT, YYEEEE. CDR3 length: 13 residues. V lost 4 bases, J lost 15 bases, and 19 bases lay in between. The CDR3 sequence is CASSLTVSKALFF. In nucleotides, the CDR3 is TGTGCCAGCAGCCTAACAGTGTCGAAAGCGTTGTTTTTT. Using reference TRBV5-6 and TRBJ2-2 for the parts outside the CDR3, the full variable domain is DAGVTQSPTHLIKTRGQQVTLRCSPKSGHDTVSWYQQALGQGPQFIFQYYEEEERQRGNFPDRFSGHQFPNYSSELNVNALLLGDSALYLCASSLTVSKALFFGEGSRLTVL.

This rearrangement joins TRBV10-2 to TRBJ2-5; a weak D match, TRBD1 (5 bases). The J call is in doubt because the DNA end fits TRBJ2-7 better. This CDR3 is built from 12 residues. The germline V gene has CDR1 WSHSY and CDR2 SAAADI. The CDR3 here is CASLTDIHEQYF. The CDR3 DNA reads as TGCGCCAGCCTGACGGACATCCACGAGCAGTACTTC.

This clonotype was recorded a few times. A junction boundary mismatches the germline segment, possibly from a read error. The rearrangement links TRBV18 to TRBJ2-5; no firm D call. CDR1 KGHSH and CDR2 LQKENI come from the germline V gene. The CDR3 loop spans 13 amino acids. CDR3: CACSPTEQETQYF. The DNA of the CDR3 is TGTGCCTGCTCTCCGACCGAACAAGAGACCCAGTACTTC.